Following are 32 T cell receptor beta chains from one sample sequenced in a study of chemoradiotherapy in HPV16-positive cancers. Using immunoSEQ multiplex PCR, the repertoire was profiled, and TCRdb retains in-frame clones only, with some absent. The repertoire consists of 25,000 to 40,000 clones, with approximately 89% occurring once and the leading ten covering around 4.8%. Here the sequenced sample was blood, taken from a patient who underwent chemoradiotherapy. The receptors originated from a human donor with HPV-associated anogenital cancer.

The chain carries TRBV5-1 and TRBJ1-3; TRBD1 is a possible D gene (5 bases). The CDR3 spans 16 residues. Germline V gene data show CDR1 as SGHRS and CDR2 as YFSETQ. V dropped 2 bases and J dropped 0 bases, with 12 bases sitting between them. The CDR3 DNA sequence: TGCGCCAGCAGCTTTTCGGGACGGAACTCTGGAAACACCATATATTTT. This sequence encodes CASSFSGRNSGNTIYF.

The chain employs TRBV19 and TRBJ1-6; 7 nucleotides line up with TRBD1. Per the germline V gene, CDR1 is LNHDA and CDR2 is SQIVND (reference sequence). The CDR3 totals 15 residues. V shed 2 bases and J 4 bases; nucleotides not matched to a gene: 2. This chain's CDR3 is CASSIRDRYNSPLHF. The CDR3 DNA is TGTGCCAGTAGTATAAGGGACAGATATAATTCACCCCTCCACTTT.

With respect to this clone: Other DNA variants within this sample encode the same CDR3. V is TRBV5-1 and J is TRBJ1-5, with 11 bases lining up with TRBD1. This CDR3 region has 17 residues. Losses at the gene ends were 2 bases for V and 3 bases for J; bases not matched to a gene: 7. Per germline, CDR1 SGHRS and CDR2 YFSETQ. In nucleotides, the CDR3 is TGCGCCAGCAGCTTAGGACAGGGGGCAGGTGACAATCAGCCCCAGCATTTT. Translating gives CASSLGQGAGDNQPQHF.

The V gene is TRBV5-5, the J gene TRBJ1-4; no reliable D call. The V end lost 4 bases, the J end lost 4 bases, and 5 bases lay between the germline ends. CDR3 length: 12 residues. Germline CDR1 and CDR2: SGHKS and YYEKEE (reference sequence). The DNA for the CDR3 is TGTGCCAGCAGCGGGATTAATGAAAAACTGTTTTTT. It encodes CASSGINEKLFF.

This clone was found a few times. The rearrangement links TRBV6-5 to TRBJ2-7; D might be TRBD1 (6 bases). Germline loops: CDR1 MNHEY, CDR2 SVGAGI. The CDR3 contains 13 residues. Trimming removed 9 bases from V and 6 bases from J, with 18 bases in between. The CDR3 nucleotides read TGTGCCAGTGGAAGGACAGTCCGGGGCGAGCAGTACTTC. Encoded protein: CASGRTVRGEQYF.

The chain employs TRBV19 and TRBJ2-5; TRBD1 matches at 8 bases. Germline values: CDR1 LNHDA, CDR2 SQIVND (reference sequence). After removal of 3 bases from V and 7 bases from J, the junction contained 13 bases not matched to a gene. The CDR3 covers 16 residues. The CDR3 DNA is TGTGCCAGTAGTATTGGAGCAGGGGGCTCGGGTGGGACCCAGTACTTC. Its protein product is CASSIGAGGSGGTQYF.

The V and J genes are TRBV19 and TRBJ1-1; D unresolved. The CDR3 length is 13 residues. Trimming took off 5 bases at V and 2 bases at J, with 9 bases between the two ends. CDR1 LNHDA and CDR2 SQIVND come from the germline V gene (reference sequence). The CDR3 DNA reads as TGTGCCAGTAGTCCCCCTACTAACACTGAAGCTTTCTTT. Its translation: CASSPPTNTEAFF.

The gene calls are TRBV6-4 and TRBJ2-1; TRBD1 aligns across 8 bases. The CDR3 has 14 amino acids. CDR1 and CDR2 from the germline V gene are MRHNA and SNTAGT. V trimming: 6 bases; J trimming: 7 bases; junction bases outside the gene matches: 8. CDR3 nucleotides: TGTGCCAGCAGATTAGACAGGGGTGGGAATGAGCAGTTCTTC. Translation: CASRLDRGGNEQFF.

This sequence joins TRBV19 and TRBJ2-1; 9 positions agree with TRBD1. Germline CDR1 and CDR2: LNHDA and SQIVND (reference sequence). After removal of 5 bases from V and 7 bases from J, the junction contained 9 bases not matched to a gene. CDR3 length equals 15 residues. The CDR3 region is CASSSPYRGRNEQFF. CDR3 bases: TGTGCCAGTAGTTCACCCTACAGGGGGCGGAATGAGCAGTTCTTC.

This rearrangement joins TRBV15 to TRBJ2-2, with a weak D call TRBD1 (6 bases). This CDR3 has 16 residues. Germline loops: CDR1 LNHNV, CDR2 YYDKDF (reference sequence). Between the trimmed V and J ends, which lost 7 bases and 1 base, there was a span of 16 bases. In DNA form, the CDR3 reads TGTGCCACCACGACAGGTTCGCAGCTGAACACCGGGGAGCTGTTTTTT. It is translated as CATTTGSQLNTGELFF.

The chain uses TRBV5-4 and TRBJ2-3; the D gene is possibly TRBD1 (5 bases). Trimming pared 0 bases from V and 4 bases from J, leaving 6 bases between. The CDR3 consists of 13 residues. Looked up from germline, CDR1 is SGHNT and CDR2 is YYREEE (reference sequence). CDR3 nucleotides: TGTGCCAGCAGCTTGGGACAGTCAGATACGCAGTATTTT. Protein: CASSLGQSDTQYF.

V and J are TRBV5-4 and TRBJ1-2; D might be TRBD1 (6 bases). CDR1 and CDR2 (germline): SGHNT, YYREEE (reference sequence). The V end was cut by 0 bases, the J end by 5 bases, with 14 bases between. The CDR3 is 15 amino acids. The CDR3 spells CASSLERGEVYGYTF. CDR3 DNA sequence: TGTGCCAGCAGCTTGGAAAGGGGGGAAGTGTATGGCTACACCTTC.

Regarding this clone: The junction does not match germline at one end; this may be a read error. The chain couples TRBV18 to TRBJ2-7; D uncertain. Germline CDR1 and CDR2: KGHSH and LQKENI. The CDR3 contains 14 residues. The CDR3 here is CASSPPDGTAKTHF. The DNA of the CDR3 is TGTGCCAGCTCACCACCGGATGGTACGGCTAAAACCCACTTC. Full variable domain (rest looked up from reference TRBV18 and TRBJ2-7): NAGVMQNPRHLVRRRGQEARLRCSPMKGHSHVYWYRQLPEEGLKFMVYLQKENIIDESGMPKERFSAEFPKEGPSILRIQQVVRGDSAAYFCASSPPDGTAKTHFGPGTRLTVT.

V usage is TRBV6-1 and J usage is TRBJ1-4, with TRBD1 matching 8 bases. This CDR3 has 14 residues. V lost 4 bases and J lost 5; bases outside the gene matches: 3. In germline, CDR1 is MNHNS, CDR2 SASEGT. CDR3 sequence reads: CASSGRGRNEKLFF. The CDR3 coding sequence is TGTGCCAGCAGTGGCAGGGGGCGGAATGAAAAACTGTTTTTT.

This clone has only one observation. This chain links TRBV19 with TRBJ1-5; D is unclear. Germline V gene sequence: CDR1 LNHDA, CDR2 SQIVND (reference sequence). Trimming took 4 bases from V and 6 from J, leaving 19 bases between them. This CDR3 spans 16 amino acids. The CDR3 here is CASSNGPRNLAQPQHF. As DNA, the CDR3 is TGTGCCAGTAGTAATGGACCGCGTAATTTGGCTCAGCCCCAGCATTTT.

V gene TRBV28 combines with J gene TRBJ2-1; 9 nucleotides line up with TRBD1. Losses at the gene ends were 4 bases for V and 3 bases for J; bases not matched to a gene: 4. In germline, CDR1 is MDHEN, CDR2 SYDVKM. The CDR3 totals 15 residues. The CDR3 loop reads CASSSLTGGYNEQFF. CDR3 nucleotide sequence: TGTGCCAGCAGTTCTTTGACAGGGGGCTACAATGAGCAGTTCTTC.

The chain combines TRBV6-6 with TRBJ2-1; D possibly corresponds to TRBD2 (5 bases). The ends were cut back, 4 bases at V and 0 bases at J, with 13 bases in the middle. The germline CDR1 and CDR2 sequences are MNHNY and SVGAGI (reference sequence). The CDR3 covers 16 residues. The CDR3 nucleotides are TGTGCCAGCAGTTCCTTAGCGATACCCTCCTACAATGAGCAGTTCTTC. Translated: CASSSLAIPSYNEQFF.

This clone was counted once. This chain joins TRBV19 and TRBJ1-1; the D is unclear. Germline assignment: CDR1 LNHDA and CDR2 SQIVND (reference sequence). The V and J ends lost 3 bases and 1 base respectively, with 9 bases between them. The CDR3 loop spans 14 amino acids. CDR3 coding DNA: TGTGCCAGTAGTATCTCTATTAGGAACACTGAAGCTTTCTTT. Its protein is CASSISIRNTEAFF. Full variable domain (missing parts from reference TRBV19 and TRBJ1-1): DGGITQSPKYLFRKEGQNVTLSCEQNLNHDAMYWYRQDPGQGLRLIYYSQIVNDFQKGDIAEGYSVSREKKESFPLTVTSAQKNPTAFYLCASSISIRNTEAFFGQGTRLTVV.

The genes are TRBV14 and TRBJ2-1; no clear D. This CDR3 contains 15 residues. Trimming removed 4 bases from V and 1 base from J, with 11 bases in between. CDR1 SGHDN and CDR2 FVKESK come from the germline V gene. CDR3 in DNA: TGTGCCAGCAGCCCGCCGCACTCTTCCTACAATGAGCAGTTCTTC. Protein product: CASSPPHSSYNEQFF.

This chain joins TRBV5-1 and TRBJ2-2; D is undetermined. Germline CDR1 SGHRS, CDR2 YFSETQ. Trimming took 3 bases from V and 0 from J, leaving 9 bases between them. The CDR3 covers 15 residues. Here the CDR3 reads CASSSTISNTGELFF. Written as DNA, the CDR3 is TGCGCCAGCAGCTCTACAATCTCGAACACCGGGGAGCTGTTTTTT. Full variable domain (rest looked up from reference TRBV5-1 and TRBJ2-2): KAGVTQTPRYLIKTRGQQVTLSCSPISGHRSVSWYQQTPGQGLQFLFEYFSETQRNKGNFPGRFSGRQFSNSRSEMNVSTLELGDSALYLCASSSTISNTGELFFGEGSRLTVL.

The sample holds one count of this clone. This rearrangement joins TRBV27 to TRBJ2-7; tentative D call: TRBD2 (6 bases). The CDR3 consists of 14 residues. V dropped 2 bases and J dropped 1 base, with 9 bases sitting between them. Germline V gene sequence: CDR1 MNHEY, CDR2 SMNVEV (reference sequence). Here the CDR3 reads CASSLQGGSYEQYF. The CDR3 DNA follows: TGTGCCAGCAGTTTACAGGGAGGATCCTACGAGCAGTACTTC.

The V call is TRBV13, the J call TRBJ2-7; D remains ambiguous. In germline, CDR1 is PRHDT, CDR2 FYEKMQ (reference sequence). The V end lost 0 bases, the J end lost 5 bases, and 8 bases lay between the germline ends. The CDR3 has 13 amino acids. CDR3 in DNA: TGTGCCAGCAGCTTAGGCCTAAATGACGAGCAGTACTTC. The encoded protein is CASSLGLNDEQYF.

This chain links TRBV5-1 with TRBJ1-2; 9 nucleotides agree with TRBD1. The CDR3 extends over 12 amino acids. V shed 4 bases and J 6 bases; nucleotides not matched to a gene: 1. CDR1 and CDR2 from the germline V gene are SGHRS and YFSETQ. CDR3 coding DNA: TGCGCCAGCAGCGGGGACAGGGATGGCTACACCTTC. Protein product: CASSGDRDGYTF.

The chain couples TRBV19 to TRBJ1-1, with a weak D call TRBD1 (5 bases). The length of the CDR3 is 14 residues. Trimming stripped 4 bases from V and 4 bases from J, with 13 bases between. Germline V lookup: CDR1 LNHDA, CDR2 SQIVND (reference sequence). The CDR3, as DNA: TGTGCCAGTAGTACGGACGGGGGAGGCACTGAAGCTTTCTTT. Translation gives CASSTDGGGTEAFF.

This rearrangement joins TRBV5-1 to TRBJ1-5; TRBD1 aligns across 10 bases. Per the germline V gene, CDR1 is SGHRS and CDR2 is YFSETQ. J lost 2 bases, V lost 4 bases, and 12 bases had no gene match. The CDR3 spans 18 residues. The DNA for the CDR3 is TGCGCCAGCAGCGTAGATCCGGGACAGGGGTCGGGCAATCAGCCCCAGCATTTT. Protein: CASSVDPGQGSGNQPQHF.

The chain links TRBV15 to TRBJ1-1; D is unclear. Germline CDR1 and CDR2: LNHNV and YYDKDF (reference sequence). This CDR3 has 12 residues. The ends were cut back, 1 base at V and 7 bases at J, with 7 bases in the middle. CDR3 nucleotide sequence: TGTGCCACCAGCAGAGTGGCGGGTGAAGCTTTCTTT. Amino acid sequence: CATSRVAGEAFF. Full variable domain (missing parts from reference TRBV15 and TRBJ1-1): DAMVIQNPRYQVTQFGKPVTLSCSQTLNHNVMYWYQQKSSQAPKLLFHYYDKDFNNEADTPDNFQSRRPNTSFCFLDIRSPGLGDTAMYLCATSRVAGEAFFGQGTRLTVV.

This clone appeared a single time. As DNA, the CDR3 is TGTGCCAGTAGTATTGCAGCTTTCCAGCCCCAGCATTTT. This translates into CASSIAAFQPQHF. The rearrangement joins TRBV19 to TRBJ1-5; no definite D call. This CDR3 comprises 13 residues. V was shortened by 3 bases and J by 7 bases, with 10 bases between the two germline ends. Germline V gene sequence: CDR1 LNHDA, CDR2 SQIVND (reference sequence).

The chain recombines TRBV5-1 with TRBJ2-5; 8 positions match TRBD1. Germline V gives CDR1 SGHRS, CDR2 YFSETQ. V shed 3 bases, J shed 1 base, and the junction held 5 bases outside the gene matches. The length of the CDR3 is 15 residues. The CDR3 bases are TGCGCCAGCAGCTCAGGACAGGGACGCCAAGAGACCCAGTACTTC. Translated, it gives CASSSGQGRQETQYF.

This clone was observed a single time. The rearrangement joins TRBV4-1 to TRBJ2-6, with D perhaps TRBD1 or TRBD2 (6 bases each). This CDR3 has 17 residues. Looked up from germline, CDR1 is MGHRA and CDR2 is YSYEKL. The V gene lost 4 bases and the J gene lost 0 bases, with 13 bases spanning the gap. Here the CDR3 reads CASSPEGGSSGANVLTF. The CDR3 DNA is TGCGCCAGCAGCCCCGAGGGGGGTAGCTCTGGGGCCAACGTCCTGACTTTC.

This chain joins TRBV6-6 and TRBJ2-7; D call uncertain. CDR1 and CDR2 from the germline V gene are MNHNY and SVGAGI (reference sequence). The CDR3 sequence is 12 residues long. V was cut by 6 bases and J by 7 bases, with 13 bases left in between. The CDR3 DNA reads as TGTGCCAGCAGCCCAGGAATCGCAGAGCAGTACTTC. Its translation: CASSPGIAEQYF.

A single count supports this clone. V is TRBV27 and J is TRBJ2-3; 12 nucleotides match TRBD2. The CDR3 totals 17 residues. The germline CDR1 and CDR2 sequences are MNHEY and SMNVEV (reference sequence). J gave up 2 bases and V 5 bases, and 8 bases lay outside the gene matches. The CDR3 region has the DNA TGTGCCAGCAGTCCAGAAGGACTAGCGGGGATCACAGATACGCAGTATTTT. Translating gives CASSPEGLAGITDTQYF.

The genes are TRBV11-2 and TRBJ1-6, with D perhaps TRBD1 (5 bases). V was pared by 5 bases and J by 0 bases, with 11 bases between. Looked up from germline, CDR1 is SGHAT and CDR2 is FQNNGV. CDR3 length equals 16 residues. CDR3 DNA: TGTGCCAGCAGCCGGGGCCAAAGCTCCTATAATTCACCCCTCCACTTT. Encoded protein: CASSRGQSSYNSPLHF.